This entry concerns a single T cell receptor (beta chain). Its antigen remains unidentified. These data are taken from a study of T cells in tumors after PD-1 blockade. Turning to the study itself: A subset received ongoing vismodegib 150 mg daily alongside anti-PD-1 therapy. Peripheral blood samples averaged 36,536 unique clonotypes and some 100,000 templates. Study-level findings and limits: Peripheral recruitment is suggested, as some novel exhausted tumor clones were in pre-treatment blood.

The length of the CDR3 is 16 residues. Per the germline V gene, CDR1 is MNHEY and CDR2 is SVGAGI. V shed 0 bases and J 5 bases; nucleotides not matched to a gene: 6. Produced via immunoSEQ multiplex PCR; TCRdb's table is partial and in-frame only. The table records under 50,000 clones, 65% to 85% of them present only once. The J gene is TRBJ1-4, the V gene TRBV6-5; TRBD1 matches at 7 bases. The specimen was PBMCs, collected before anti-PD-1 therapy. The TCR was taken from a human donor with advanced basal cell or squamous cell carcinoma (not recorded which). CDR3 sequence (DNA): TGTGCCAGCAGTTACTCGACAGGGAATCGGAATGAAAAACTGTTTTTT. Protein: CASSYSTGNRNEKLFF.